This entry lists 11 T cell receptor beta chains sequenced from one sample in a study of beta chain features in type 1 diabetes. Isolated RNA was reverse transcribed in full, so expressed TCRB transcripts were sequenced. Sequenced by immunoSEQ multiplex PCR; TCRdb stores in-frame clones only, minus some. The sample shows 130,000 or so clones, about a tenth of them seen only once. The specimen was central memory CD4+ T cells from blood. Source of these receptors: a woman aged 40 to 49 in good health.

This clone was detected a few times. Other nucleotide sequences from this sample produce the same CDR3. The chain links TRBV5-1 to TRBJ2-5; D is unclear. The CDR3 is 10 amino acids. V dropped 6 bases and J dropped 5 bases, with 5 bases sitting between them. Germline CDR1 reads SGHRS; CDR2 reads YFSETQ. The CDR3 bases are TGCGCCAGCAAGGAGGAGACCCAGTACTTC. Protein: CASKEETQYF.

The genes are TRBV18 and TRBJ2-7; D is possibly TRBD1 (5 bases). The length of the CDR3 is 15 residues. CDR1 and CDR2 (germline): KGHSH, LQKENI. The V end was cut by 4 bases, the J end by 2 bases, with 15 bases between. CDR3 in amino acids: CASSRGSRAPYEQYF. The CDR3 DNA reads TGTGCCAGCTCACGGGGTAGCAGGGCCCCCTACGAGCAGTACTTC.

On this clone itself: A clone one base away is much larger, so this may be a read error. The V call is TRBV7-8, the J call TRBJ1-1; D remains ambiguous. V lost 5 bases and J lost 3, with 7 bases in between. Germline CDR1 SGHVS, CDR2 FQNEAQ. The CDR3 sequence is 12 residues long. CDR3 region: CASSRRDTEAFF. CDR3 nucleotide sequence: TGTGCCAGCAGCCGTCGGGACACTGAAGCTTTCTTT.

V is TRBV7-2 and J is TRBJ2-3; 11 bases align to TRBD2. V was clipped by 4 bases and J by 2 bases; unmatched bases: 5. The CDR3 consists of 16 residues. Germline CDR1 SGHTA, CDR2 FQGNSA. CDR3 in amino acids: CASSSRLAGYTDTQYF. The CDR3, as DNA: TGTGCCAGCAGCTCCAGACTAGCGGGGTACACAGATACGCAGTATTTT.

The genes are TRBV6-5 and TRBJ1-1; a possible D gene is TRBD1 (5 bases). The V end was cut by 6 bases, the J end by 3 bases, with 14 bases between. The CDR3 consists of 14 residues. Germline V gene sequence: CDR1 MNHEY, CDR2 SVGAGI. The CDR3 spells CASSRTVGHTEAFF. The CDR3 DNA sequence: TGTGCCAGCAGCCGAACGGTGGGGCACACTGAAGCTTTCTTT.

This clone occurred a few times. The chain links TRBV5-8 to TRBJ1-1; D perhaps matches TRBD1 (6 bases). Trimming stripped 7 bases from V and 9 bases from J, with 16 bases between. The CDR3 loop spans 12 amino acids. The germline CDR1 and CDR2 sequences are SGHTS and YDEGEE. CDR3 protein: CASFGLRGKAFF. CDR3 bases: TGTGCCAGCTTCGGATTAAGGGGGAAAGCTTTCTTT.

This clone was observed a handful of times. The chain links TRBV5-4 to TRBJ1-2; 8 bases are shared with TRBD1. V trimming: 4 bases; J trimming: 5 bases; junction bases outside the gene matches: 4. This CDR3 is 13 amino acids long. Per the germline V gene, CDR1 is SGHNT and CDR2 is YYREEE (reference sequence). The CDR3 sequence is CASSLGTGYGYTF. The CDR3 DNA reads TGTGCCAGCAGCCTCGGGACAGGATATGGCTACACCTTC.

The CDR3 DNA reads as TGTGCCAGCTCACCACCGAATAGTCCTTGGGAGACCCAGTACTTC. This gives the protein CASSPPNSPWETQYF. The chain is built from TRBV18 and TRBJ2-5; D not certain. This CDR3 spans 15 amino acids. Germline lookup yields CDR1 KGHSH and CDR2 LQKENI. The V end lost 0 bases, the J end lost 5 bases, and 13 bases lay between the germline ends.

The chain carries TRBV5-4 and TRBJ2-5; 11 bases are a match to TRBD1. The germline V gene has CDR1 SGHNT and CDR2 YYREEE (reference sequence). The CDR3 extends over 14 amino acids. With V trimmed by 7 bases and J by 5 bases, 7 bases remained unmatched. The CDR3 nucleotides read TGTGCCAGCGGCTCCGGGACAGGGGGGGAGACCCAGTACTTC. This gives the protein CASGSGTGGETQYF.

A few counts support this clone. The chain combines TRBV27 with TRBJ1-6; D is perhaps TRBD1 (6 bases). V was trimmed by 3 bases and J by 6 bases, leaving 15 bases between them. Germline CDR1 MNHEY, CDR2 SMNVEV (reference sequence). The CDR3 is 16 residues long. CDR3 sequence reads: CASSFIPRGANSPLHF. In DNA, the CDR3 is TGTGCCAGCAGTTTCATCCCCCGGGGGGCTAATTCACCCCTCCACTTT.

This chain connects TRBV18 to TRBJ1-1; the D gene is possibly TRBD1 (5 bases). The germline gives CDR1 KGHSH, CDR2 LQKENI. The V gene lost 3 bases and the J gene lost 0 bases, with 26 bases spanning the gap. The CDR3 is 20 residues long. The CDR3 region is CASSPLITGRARRMNTEAFF. For the CDR3, the DNA is TGTGCCAGCTCACCTCTAATTACCGGCAGGGCGCGAAGGATGAACACTGAAGCTTTCTTT.